This T cell receptor (beta chain) was recorded in a study of shared clonotypes between healthy human individuals. Trimming removed 5 bases from V and 6 bases from J, with 18 bases in between. The V gene's germline CDR1 is LNHDA and CDR2 SQIVND (reference sequence). The CDR3 extends over 15 amino acids. Several immunoSEQ 96-well plates shared each subset's DNA, each plate a replicate. TCRdb's table, derived via immunoSEQ multiplex PCR, lists solely in-frame clones and lacks some. This sample has fewer than 600,000 clones; roughly 79% occur once, and the top ten carry about 12%. Those who donated were healthy HIV-negative adults, with no recent acute infections or vaccinations reported. Every donor was a Caucasian adult from Nashville, Tennessee.

This chain uses TRBV19 with TRBJ2-3; tentative D call: TRBD1 (5 bases). The TCR was taken from a woman in her 40s in good health. Some clones in this sample may be carry-over from other donors' samples. The material sequenced was PBMCs. The CDR3: CASSQPGISRDTQYF. In DNA form, the CDR3 reads TGTGCCAGTAGTCAACCAGGGATTTCCAGGGATACGCAGTATTTT.